A selection of T cell receptor beta chains follows, all from one sample in a study of cytomegalovirus exposure and HLA in healthy donors. This table comes from immunoSEQ multiplex PCR, and its TCRdb copy is limited to in-frame clones, with some not included. The sample includes around 170,000 clones, 65% to 85% seen only once; the top ten take around 1.4%. The sequenced sample was PBMCs. The receptors come from a girl aged 10-17 years in good health and CMV-seropositive. Both conserved end residues are part of each CDR3. The order of the fields is J gene, D gene, V gene, clone size, CDR3 DNA, CDR3 protein. D genes are given only for firm matches. Size values are once, few and many counts, or a class for expanded clones, and some rows have none.

TRBJ2-7 | - | TRBV7-9 | - | TGTGCCAGCAGCTTAGCGTTTGGCGGACGGACTCCTTACGAGCAGTACTTC | CASSLAFGGRTPYEQYF
TRBJ2-2 | - | TRBV5-6 | - | TGTGCCAGCAGCGTTACTAACACCGGGGAGCTGTTTTTT | CASSVTNTGELFF
TRBJ1-4 | - | TRBV7-8 | - | TGTGCCAGCAGCTTAGCGAGGTCAGCTGAAAAACTGTTTTTT | CASSLARSAEKLFF
TRBJ2-1 | TRBD1 | TRBV7-3 | - | TGTGCCAGCAGCTTAGGACAGGGTTCCTACAATGAGCAGTTCTTC | CASSLGQGSYNEQFF
TRBJ1-2 | TRBD1 | TRBV6-5 | - | TGTGCCAGCAGTTACCTGGGACAGGGAAATGGCTACACCTTC | CASSYLGQGNGYTF
TRBJ2-7 | - | TRBV5-1 | - | TGCGCCAGCAGCTTGGGGTGGAGTGGAGAGCAGTACTTC | CASSLGWSGEQYF
TRBJ2-1 | TRBD2 | TRBV13 | once | TGTGCCAGCAGCTTTCGGGCAGGGCCTGTGGGACTAGCGGGTTTTTATGAGCAGTTCTTC | CASSFRAGPVGLAGFYEQFF
TRBJ2-3 | TRBD2 | TRBV18 | - | TGTGCCAGCTCCTATACTAGCGGGTTCACAGATACGCAGTATTTT | CASSYTSGFTDTQYF
TRBJ2-1 | TRBD2 | TRBV6-4 | once | TGTGCCAGCAGGGTCTTAGCGGGGGCTTACAATGAGCAGTTCTTC | CASRVLAGAYNEQFF
TRBJ1-5 | - | TRBV2 | - | TGTGCCAGCAGTGAAGTGACAGCTTATAGCAATCAGCCCCAGCATTTT | CASSEVTAYSNQPQHF
TRBJ1-2 | - | TRBV5-1 | - | TGCGCCAGCAGTAGGGAAAGGCGGGCTAACTATGGCTACACCTTC | CASSRERRANYGYTF
TRBJ1-1 | - | TRBV6-5 | - | TGTGCCAGCAGTTACTGGGCCAGATCAAACACTGAAGCTTTCTTT | CASSYWARSNTEAFF
TRBJ2-1 | TRBD2 | TRBV6-4 | - | TGTGCCAGCAGTCCGGGACTAGCGGAGGATGAGCAGTTCTTC | CASSPGLAEDEQFF
TRBJ2-6 | - | TRBV7-7 | - | TGTGCCAGCAGCCCGCGGGGCTTAGGGGAGGCTGGGGCCAACGTCCTGACTTTC | CASSPRGLGEAGANVLTF
TRBJ1-4 | - | TRBV4-1 | - | TGCGCCAGCAGCCAACCTGTCGCCGGGAGGACTAATGAAAAACTGTTTTTT | CASSQPVAGRTNEKLFF
TRBJ2-7 | - | TRBV5-1 | - | TGCGCCAGCAGCTTGGAAGGCGGGTATACCTACGAGCAGTACTTC | CASSLEGGYTYEQYF
TRBJ2-7 | TRBD2 | TRBV28 | - | TGTGCCAGCAGTTCTCCTAGCGGGCCTTCCTACGAGCAGTACTTC | CASSSPSGPSYEQYF
TRBJ2-1 | TRBD2 | TRBV6-5 | once | TGTGCCAGCGGGCGGGGACTAGCGACCAACAATGAGCAGTTCTTC | CASGRGLATNNEQFF
TRBJ1-5 | - | TRBV5-4 | - | TGTGCCAGCAGCCTATCGATGTATAGCAATCAGCCCCAGCATTTT | CASSLSMYSNQPQHF
TRBJ2-2 | TRBD2 | TRBV27 | - | TGTGCCAGCAGCCTAGCGGGAGACTACACCGGGGAGCTGTTTTTT | CASSLAGDYTGELFF
TRBJ1-2 | - | TRBV4-3 | - | TGCGCCAGCAGCCAAGTGGTAGTTAGCGGGGGGGATGGCTACACCTTC | CASSQVVVSGGDGYTF
TRBJ2-1 | TRBD1 | TRBV7-9 | - | TGTGCCAGCAGCTTAGTCGGGACAGGGGTCAAAGAGCAGTTCTTC | CASSLVGTGVKEQFF
TRBJ1-2 | TRBD1 | TRBV5-1 | - | TGCGCCAGCAGCTTGGAAGGGGGCGCATGGCGTAGCTACACCTTC | CASSLEGGAWRSYTF
TRBJ1-2 | TRBD1 | TRBV2 | - | TGTGCCAGCAGATTGGGCCCCGGACAGGGTGCATATGGCTACACCTTC | CASRLGPGQGAYGYTF
TRBJ2-5 | - | TRBV6-1 | - | TGTGCCAGCAGCGAACGACTAACAGGGTTTGAGACCCAGTACTTC | CASSERLTGFETQYF
TRBJ2-5 | - | TRBV30 | few | TGTGCCTGGAGTTGGTTAGAGGAGGTGGAGACCCAGTACTTC | CAWSWLEEVETQYF
TRBJ1-2 | - | TRBV7-8 | - | TGTGCCAGCACCAACCCTGGGTCAAATGGAGCTAACTATGGCTACACCTTC | CASTNPGSNGANYGYTF
TRBJ2-7 | - | TRBV4-1 | - | TGCGCCAGCAGCCAAGGAATTGACTACCTCGCAAGCTCCTACGAGCAGTACTTC | CASSQGIDYLASSYEQYF
TRBJ2-1 | TRBD2 | TRBV6-1 | - | TGTGCCAGCAGCACTAGCGGGGGTAATGAGCAGTTCTTC | CASSTSGGNEQFF
TRBJ2-7 | TRBD2 | TRBV30 | - | TGTGCCTGGAGTGTATCAGCGGTTAGATACGAGACGGGAGGACCTATTTTACACGAGCAGTACTTC | CAWSVSAVRYETGGPILHEQYF
TRBJ2-7 | - | TRBV5-6 | once | TGTGCCAGCAGCCGGGGGGCGGGGTTATTCTCCTACGAGCAGTACTTC | CASSRGAGLFSYEQYF
TRBJ2-5 | - | TRBV6-1 | - | TGTGCCAGCAGTGAAGGGCAGGGCGGAGAGACCCAGTACTTC | CASSEGQGGETQYF
TRBJ1-1 | TRBD1 | TRBV18 | - | TGTGCCAGCTCACCACAGGACAGGGACACTGAAGCTTTCTTT | CASSPQDRDTEAFF
TRBJ2-7 | - | TRBV5-8 | - | TGTGCCAGCAGCTTTACCTACGAGCAGTACTTC | CASSFTYEQYF
TRBJ2-7 | TRBD2 | TRBV6-5 | - | TGTGCCAGCAGTTTTGGCGGGAGGGCCTCCTACGAGCAGTACTTC | CASSFGGRASYEQYF
TRBJ2-5 | TRBD2 | TRBV6-1 | - | TGTGCCAGCAGTGAAGCAAATGGGGAACTAGCGGATCAGACCCAGTACTTC | CASSEANGELADQTQYF
TRBJ2-3 | - | TRBV29-1 | - | TGCAGCTTAAAAATTAGCACAGATACGCAGTATTTT | CSLKISTDTQYF
TRBJ2-7 | TRBD1 | TRBV15 | - | TGTGCCACCAGCAGAGAGAGGGGGCCCTCCTACGAGCAGTACTTC | CATSRERGPSYEQYF
TRBJ1-3 | - | TRBV4-1 | - | TGCGCCAGCAGCCAAGTCCGGGAATACACCATATATTTT | CASSQVREYTIYF
TRBJ2-1 | TRBD2 | TRBV7-2 | - | TGTGCCAGCAGCTTAACCTCCGCTAGCGGGAGTACCTACAATGAGCAGTTCTTC | CASSLTSASGSTYNEQFF
TRBJ2-2 | TRBD2 | TRBV7-2 | - | TGTGCCAGCAGCTTACCCTACGGAGCGGGAGGGAGCACCGGGGAGCTGTTTTTT | CASSLPYGAGGSTGELFF
TRBJ2-1 | TRBD2 | TRBV10-2 | - | TGCGCCAGCAGTTTTCTTTATAGCGGGAGGGCCATCGATGAGCAGTTCTTC | CASSFLYSGRAIDEQFF
TRBJ1-1 | - | TRBV4-1 | - | TGCGCCAGCAGCCGACAGACCTCTGAAGCTTTCTTT | CASSRQTSEAFF
TRBJ2-2 | TRBD2 | TRBV19 | - | TGTGCCAGTAGCCCCTTGATAGCGGGAGGCACCGGGGAGCTGTTTTTT | CASSPLIAGGTGELFF
TRBJ1-4 | TRBD1 | TRBV6-5 | - | TGTGCCAGCAGTTACTCGGCAGGGGGCCTTGAAAAACTGTTTTTT | CASSYSAGGLEKLFF
TRBJ1-1 | - | TRBV29-1 | - | TGCAGCGCCAGAGACAGAGCGTCCTCTTTGGCTTTCTTT | CSARDRASSLAFF
TRBJ2-1 | - | TRBV6-1 | - | TGTGCCAGCAGTGGCCAGGGGAACAATGAGCAGTTCTTC | CASSGQGNNEQFF
TRBJ1-3 | TRBD1 | TRBV5-1 | - | TGCGCCAGCAGCTTACAGGGGGCTGGAAACACCATATATTTT | CASSLQGAGNTIYF
TRBJ1-5 | - | TRBV28 | - | TGTGCCAGCAGTCCACGACAGGGCAATCAGCCCCAGCATTTT | CASSPRQGNQPQHF
TRBJ1-1 | - | TRBV30 | - | TGTGCCTGGGTCCGGGACACAGCTAACACTGAAGCTTTCTTT | CAWVRDTANTEAFF
TRBJ2-1 | - | TRBV10-2 | - | TGCGCCAGCAGTCCCCCTGGCCCTTACAATGAGCAGTTCTTC | CASSPPGPYNEQFF
TRBJ1-5 | - | TRBV7-8 | - | TGTGCCAGCAGCCACGGGGTTCCTTGGGAGGGTCAGCCCCAGCATTTT | CASSHGVPWEGQPQHF
TRBJ1-2 | - | TRBV7-9 | - | TGTTCCAGCAGCAACTCCCAATATGGCTACACCTTC | CSSSNSQYGYTF